The T cell receptor (beta chain) under discussion was sequenced for a study of neurological immune-mediated disorders (dated by TCRdb to the late 2010s). Broadly, across the study: Using UMI-based sequencing, the study compared peripheral blood TCR-beta repertoires from patients with HTLV-I-associated myelopathy (HAM/TSP), patients with multiple sclerosis, and healthy controls. The 85 to 110 TCR-beta libraries included longitudinal samples, technical triplicates and paired sorted CD4+ and CD8+ T-cell subsets alongside PBMC samples. Each longitudinal HAM/TSP and healthy donor was sampled at 3 time-points spaced at roughly 3-40 month intervals. The cohort included about 66 subjects: roughly 15 with HAM/TSP, about 35 with multiple sclerosis, and roughly 20 healthy controls.

cDNA was synthesized by template-switch 5'RACE using a primer with a 10-nucleotide random unique molecular identifier that tagged each TCR transcript. Every sequencing run covered 15-18 subjects and yielded more than 180 million TCR-beta sequences. Total RNA was extracted with the RNeasy kit. The KAPA Real-time Library Amplification kit was used to amplify TCR-beta VDJ regions with primers for the TCR constant region and the 5'RACE anchor. A first PCR added sample indexes and Illumina adaptors, and a second PCR then raised library yield. The roughly 650 bp TCR product was size-selected on a 2% E-gel SizeSelection system after Ampure bead purification. Before pooling, library quality was assessed on a Bioanalyzer, concentration was determined with Qubit, and library quantification was performed with the Kapa Library Quantification kit. Paired-end 2 x 150 bp sequencing of the libraries was performed on an Illumina HiSeq 2500. To increase sequence diversity, about 23-32% phiX was spiked into each library pool. The paper's processing steps were these. The UMI-based MiGEC pipeline processed quality-filtered reads and removed over 80% of raw TCR sequences during error correction. VDJ genes were aligned to IMGT germline references, and clonotypes were defined by unique CDR3 amino acid sequence plus V-J genes. Clonal expansion, Shannon diversity and CDR3 relatedness (CalcPairwiseDistances, ClusterSamples) were evaluated with VDJtools, and phylogenetic trees were built with CLCbio workbench. A clone was classed as expanded if it had 8 or more unique UMIs, a cutoff based on coefficient-of-variation modelling across technical triplicates. The raw public reads went through TCRdb reprocessing: fastp at Q25, MiXCR clone calling, in-frame beta chains kept. Rows merge per CDR3 protein into single entries with the most common DNA and genes. TCRdb's processing, not the authors', yielded these V and J calls. In all, the sample holds about 90,000 distinct CDR3 sequences, and around 13% of those were seen once. The top ten constitute approximately 5% of the sample.

The time point label here, explained by the study, means: longitudinal time-point 2. For the unsorted PBMC libraries, 2 million PBMCs were stored in RNAlater at -80 degrees C until RNA extraction and were used to generate the libraries. Peripheral blood was subjected to Ficoll-Hypaque density gradient centrifugation to isolate PBMCs, which were then cryopreserved in liquid nitrogen. In the germline V gene, CDR1 corresponds to SGHRS and CDR2 to YFSETQ. Counted from cysteine to phenylalanine, this CDR3 has 16 amino acids. Only the CDR3 portion is preserved as DNA: 48 bases, with reading frame beginning at the first base. V sheds 1 base and J sheds 0 bases, leaving 10 bases between their ends. Study-level results and caveats: TCR clonal expansion was highest in HAM/TSP patients and lowest in MS patients, with MS patients falling below even healthy controls. No identical CDR3 amino acid sequences were shared among expanded clones across subjects, suggesting private TCR-beta repertoires in all groups.

At least ten counts were recorded for this clonotype. Its antigen remains unidentified. No much larger clonotype is one base removed from it; base qualities were not supplied. Sequences were obtained from PBMCs. This TCR was sampled from a female donor with HTLV-1-associated myelopathy (HAM/TSP). The sequence is built from TRBV5-1 and TRBJ2-2, with the identity of the D gene unclear. The CDR3 has the sequence CASSLIYTPNTGELFF. The nucleotide sequence is TGCGCCAGCAGCTTGATCTACACACCGAACACCGGGGAGCTGTTTTTT.